These 24 T cell receptor beta chains share one sample of origin, sequenced in a study of cytomegalovirus exposure and HLA in healthy donors. The primer mix had 60 Vbeta and 13 Jbeta primers. Assay: immunoSEQ multiplex PCR; the TCRdb copy retains only in-frame clones and omits some. The data hold around 150,000 clones, with roughly 88% observed a single time. The sequenced material came from PBMCs. These receptors all come from a young man in good health and CMV-seropositive.

This rearrangement joins TRBV5-4 to TRBJ2-7, with D possibly matching TRBD2 (6 bases). CDR3 length: 13 residues. CDR1 is SGHNT, CDR2 YYREEE, per germline (reference sequence). Trimming removed 0 bases from V and 5 bases from J, with 9 bases in between. The CDR3 coding sequence is TGTGCCAGCAGCTTGGCCTCGGGGGACGAGCAGTACTTC. Amino acid sequence: CASSLASGDEQYF.

The CDR3 bases are TGCGCCAGCAGCTTGTCTAGGGGTGCCCCCTACAATGAGCAGTTCTTC. Amino acids: CASSLSRGAPYNEQFF. This chain joins TRBV5-1 and TRBJ2-1; tentatively, D is TRBD1 (5 bases). V was pared by 1 base and J by 2 bases, with 13 bases between. From germline, CDR1 is SGHRS and CDR2 YFSETQ. This CDR3 is built from 16 residues.

This clone was seen a single time. The V gene is TRBV11-2, the J gene TRBJ2-7; no clear D. The CDR3 runs 13 residues. CDR1 and CDR2 (germline): SGHAT, FQNNGV. Between the trimmed V and J ends, which lost 5 bases and 5 bases, there was a span of 13 bases. CDR3 DNA sequence: TGTGCCAGCAGCCCTACGGTGATTGACGAGCAGTACTTC. Translating it yields CASSPTVIDEQYF.

The J gene is TRBJ1-5, the V gene TRBV6-1; D unclear. From germline, CDR1 is MNHNS and CDR2 SASEGT. Trimming removed 1 base from V and 6 bases from J, with 13 bases in between. The CDR3 is 15 amino acids. The CDR3 region has the DNA TGTGCCAGCAGTGAAGGGACCGGAGGAGGTCAGCCCCAGCATTTT. It is translated as CASSEGTGGGQPQHF.

The CDR3 DNA reads as TGTGCCAGCAGCTTCGACGGCGGGGCCGCGGTAGGGACCCAGTACTTC. Translated: CASSFDGGAAVGTQYF. The chain recombines TRBV7-2 with TRBJ2-5; weak D call: TRBD2 (6 bases). V dropped 3 bases and J dropped 7 bases, with 21 bases sitting between them. The CDR3 length is 16 residues. The germline CDR1 and CDR2 sequences are SGHTA and FQGNSA.

The chain carries TRBV2 and TRBJ2-5; D is unresolved. CDR1 and CDR2 from the germline V gene are SNHLY and FYNNEI. Trimming cost V 6 bases and J 5 bases, with 4 bases left between them. The CDR3 spans 10 residues. CDR3 in DNA: TGTGCCAGCAGGAGGGAGACCCAGTACTTC. Amino acid sequence: CASRRETQYF.

The gene calls are TRBV6-5 and TRBJ1-6, with unresolved D. Trimming took 5 bases from V and 8 from J, leaving 16 bases between them. Germline lookup yields CDR1 MNHEY and CDR2 SVGAGI. This CDR3 spans 15 amino acids. In nucleotides, the CDR3 is TGTGCCAGCAGTCACGGCCGTCCTCGGGATTCACCCCTCCACTTT. This translates into CASSHGRPRDSPLHF.

The V gene is TRBV7-9, the J gene TRBJ1-6, with TRBD1 as a possible D gene (6 bases). Deletions cut 5 bases from V and 7 bases from J, with 18 bases between. Germline V lookup: CDR1 SEHNR, CDR2 FQNEAQ (reference sequence). The CDR3 length is 16 residues. CDR3 nucleotide sequence: TGTGCCAGCAGCCGCGTGGACAGCCGAGGGAATTCACCCCTCCACTTT. This gives the protein CASSRVDSRGNSPLHF.

The chain is built from TRBV25-1 and TRBJ1-2; TRBD1 matches 9 bases. Trimming took 3 bases from V and 8 from J; bases not matched to a gene: 13. The length of the CDR3 is 16 residues. Germline CDR1 and CDR2: MGHDK and SYGVNS. CDR3 sequence: CASSDAGTGLLGGYTF. The CDR3 nucleotides read TGTGCCAGCAGTGATGCTGGGACAGGGCTTCTGGGGGGCTACACCTTC.

The rearrangement links TRBV21-1 to TRBJ1-2; the table's D call of TRBD1 was not tested on the DNA. TRBV21-1 is a listed pseudogene. This CDR3 spans 19 amino acids. This CDR3 is CASSKVTRDSLIPNYGYTF. As DNA, the CDR3 is TGTGCCAGCAGCAAAGTAACCCGGGACAGCTTAATACCTAACTATGGCTACACCTTC.

V and J are TRBV4-3 and TRBJ2-2; TRBD2 matches 9 bases. This CDR3 is 16 amino acids long. Germline CDR1 and CDR2: LGHNA and YSLEER. The junction had 10 bases not matched to a gene; V was cut back by 4 bases and J by 7 bases. CDR3 in DNA: TGCGCCAGCAGCCGGGGGCGGGGGGGGTATAGCGGGGAGCTGTTTTTT. Translated, it gives CASSRGRGGYSGELFF.

In DNA form, the CDR3 reads TGTGCCAGCTCTCCGAGCACAGATACGCAGTATTTT. Translating it yields CASSPSTDTQYF. The chain carries TRBV18 and TRBJ2-3; D gene unclear. Germline values: CDR1 KGHSH, CDR2 LQKENI. V was clipped by 6 bases and J by 0 bases, with 4 bases between them. This CDR3 region has 12 residues.

The gene calls are TRBV5-1 and TRBJ1-1, with a tentative D call TRBD1 (6 bases). The CDR3 extends over 15 amino acids. The V and J ends lost 0 bases and 1 base respectively, with 10 bases between them. Looked up from germline, CDR1 is SGHRS and CDR2 is YFSETQ. CDR3 region: CASSLASGANTEAFF. CDR3 nucleotides: TGCGCCAGCAGCTTGGCGTCAGGGGCGAACACTGAAGCTTTCTTT. The full variable domain, rest sourced from reference TRBV5-1 and TRBJ1-1, is KAGVTQTPRYLIKTRGQQVTLSCSPISGHRSVSWYQQTPGQGLQFLFEYFSETQRNKGNFPGRFSGRQFSNSRSEMNVSTLELGDSALYLCASSLASGANTEAFFGQGTRLTVV.

This chain joins TRBV5-1 and TRBJ2-5, with D maybe TRBD2 (5 bases). V dropped 6 bases and J dropped 0 bases, with 21 bases sitting between them. Germline CDR1 and CDR2: SGHRS and YFSETQ. The CDR3 is 17 residues long. CDR3 nucleotides: TGCGCCAGCAACCCCTCCGGGGAGCAGTCATACCAAGAGACCCAGTACTTC. Translated: CASNPSGEQSYQETQYF.

The CDR3 DNA reads as TGTGCCAGCGGCGGACTAGCCGAGGAGACCCAGTACTTC. Translating it yields CASGGLAEETQYF. The rearrangement links TRBV2 to TRBJ2-5, with 8 bases aligning to TRBD2. CDR1 SNHLY and CDR2 FYNNEI come from the germline V gene. V lost 8 bases to trimming and J lost 5 bases; unmatched junction nucleotides: 7. This CDR3 has 13 amino acids.

This chain connects TRBV11-2 to TRBJ2-7, with unresolved D. The V end lost 8 bases, the J end lost 2 bases, and 10 bases lay between the germline ends. Per germline, CDR1 SGHAT and CDR2 FQNNGV. The CDR3 contains 12 residues. The CDR3 sequence: CASSYTTYEQYF. The CDR3 coding sequence is TGTGCCAGCTCCTATACCACCTACGAGCAGTACTTC.

V is TRBV6-5 and J is TRBJ1-4; 7 positions match TRBD1. V lost 0 bases and J lost 10; bases outside the gene matches: 5. There are 14 residues in the CDR3. Germline V CDR1 and CDR2: MNHEY, SVGAGI. As DNA, the CDR3 is TGTGCCAGCAGTTACTCAGAGGGGGCAGGAAAACTGTTTTTT. This translates into CASSYSEGAGKLFF.

V usage is TRBV11-2 and J usage is TRBJ2-7; D not resolved. Trimming took off 6 bases at V and 2 bases at J, with 14 bases between the two ends. CDR3 length: 14 residues. Germline values: CDR1 SGHAT, CDR2 FQNNGV. The CDR3 DNA sequence: TGTGCCAGCAGACTCTCCCCAGACACCTACGAGCAGTACTTC. Amino acids: CASRLSPDTYEQYF.

The chain combines TRBV6-5 with TRBJ2-3, with D tentatively TRBD2 (5 bases). With 0 bases removed from V and 4 bases from J, the gap between germline ends came to 11 bases. The CDR3 is made up of 15 amino acids. Germline V gene sequence: CDR1 MNHEY, CDR2 SVGAGI. The CDR3 nucleotides read TGTGCCAGCAGTTACTCTGAGGTCGGGGCAGATACGCAGTATTTT. It is translated as CASSYSEVGADTQYF.

This clone occurred once. Relative to the germline gene, one junction end is altered; a read error may explain this. The V gene is TRBV7-9, the J gene TRBJ1-1, with 9 bases aligning to TRBD1. This CDR3 spans 16 amino acids. Germline CDR1 SEHNR, CDR2 FQNEAQ (reference sequence). The CDR3 region is CSSSLQRDRDLGEAFF. The CDR3 DNA reads as TGTTCCAGCAGCTTACAAAGGGACAGGGATTTAGGAGAAGCTTTCTTT.

The V gene is TRBV7-9, the J gene TRBJ2-1; D not certain. This CDR3 comprises 12 residues. V was shortened by 5 bases and J by 8 bases, with 10 bases between the two germline ends. Germline values: CDR1 SEHNR, CDR2 FQNEAQ (reference sequence). CDR3 in DNA: TGTGCCAGCAGCCGCAGCCGGGATGAGCAGTTCTTC. This gives the protein CASSRSRDEQFF. The full variable domain, completed using reference TRBV7-9 and TRBJ2-1, is DTGVSQNPRHKITKRGQNVTFRCDPISEHNRLYWYRQTLGQGPEFLTYFQNEAQLEKSRLLSDRFSAERPKGSFSTLEIQRTEQGDSAMYLCASSRSRDEQFFGPGTRLTVL.

The chain recombines TRBV7-6 with TRBJ2-3; TRBD1 agrees at 11 bases. Trimming removed 7 bases from V and 3 bases from J; junction bases left unmatched: 9. The CDR3 totals 16 residues. The germline V gene encodes CDR1 SGHVS and CDR2 FNYEAQ. CDR3 amino acids: CASNLLGQGATDTQYF. CDR3 coding DNA: TGTGCCAGCAACCTTCTTGGACAGGGGGCAACAGATACGCAGTATTTT.

This chain uses TRBV7-9 with TRBJ2-5; 8 bases agree with TRBD1. The CDR3 runs to 17 residues. Germline-derived CDR1 and CDR2 are SEHNR and FQNEAQ (reference sequence). V lost 5 bases and J lost 5; bases outside the gene matches: 16. CDR3 sequence: CASSLKGLQGARETQYF. CDR3 DNA: TGTGCCAGCAGCCTAAAGGGGCTGCAGGGGGCGCGGGAGACCCAGTACTTC. Drawing the rest from reference TRBV7-9 and TRBJ2-5, the complete variable domain is DTGVSQNPRHKITKRGQNVTFRCDPISEHNRLYWYRQTLGQGPEFLTYFQNEAQLEKSRLLSDRFSAERPKGSFSTLEIQRTEQGDSAMYLCASSLKGLQGARETQYFGPGTRLLVL.

The V call is TRBV14, the J call TRBJ1-5, with 7 positions matching TRBD1. V lost 0 bases to trimming and J lost 10 bases; unmatched junction nucleotides: 15. This CDR3 is built from 17 residues. The germline V gene encodes CDR1 SGHDN and CDR2 FVKESK. The CDR3 DNA follows: TGTGCCAGCAGCCAAGATTTGGACAGGCGTACCAGGGGACCCCAGCATTTT. It is translated as CASSQDLDRRTRGPQHF.